This T cell receptor beta chain was captured by sequencing in a study of Ad26.COV2.S vaccination and SARS-CoV-2 variants. This clone was seen once. The antigen is unknown. Data came from immunoSEQ multiplex PCR; TCRdb stores just in-frame clones and leaves some out. The top ten clones hold 9% to 15% of a sample with 410,000 or so clones, 80% to 95% of them seen once. Germline CDR1 and CDR2: SGHVS and FQNEAQ. Trimming took off 5 bases at V and 8 bases at J, with 9 bases between the two ends. The CDR3 totals 11 residues. The sample's treatment: around 19 received Ad26.COV2.S at low or high dose, single or two shots; 5 received placebo; per-sample allocation not given. Sample collection was performed on day 63 after the first vaccine or placebo injection. Whoever gave the sample was an adult aged 18-55 years in Boston. Study results and caveats: Similar non-spike TCR breadth was observed in recipients of vaccine and of placebo.

This chain joins TRBV7-8 and TRBJ1-1; D gene ambiguous. This material consisted of peripheral blood, taken in a trial of Ad26.COV2.S vaccine versus placebo. The source is a person between 18 and 65 years old who received the Ad26.COV2.S COVID-19 vaccine or a placebo. The CDR3 spells CASSPGKEAFF. The CDR3 bases are TGTGCCAGCAGCCCTGGAAAGGAAGCTTTCTTT. The full variable domain, completed using reference TRBV7-8 and TRBJ1-1, is GAGVSQSPRYKVAKRGQDVALRCDPISGHVSLFWYQQALGQGPEFLTYFQNEAQLDKSGLPSDRFFAERPEGSVSTLKIQRTQQEDSAVYLCASSPGKEAFFGQGTRLTVV.